The T cell receptor beta chain under discussion was sequenced for a study of type 1 regulatory T cells. Study details: An in vitro protocol generated T-allo10, a Tr1-enriched, alloantigen-specific CD4 T cell product.

The CDR3 totals 16 residues. In germline, CDR1 is SGHRS, CDR2 YFSETQ. Trimming took off 0 bases at V and 0 bases at J, with 10 bases between the two ends. TCRdb itself ran the reads through MiXCR, one entry per CDR3 protein. The table has approximately 100,000 distinct CDR3 sequences, about a third seen once. This clonotype was counted between two and nine times. Source material: CD4+ T cells, either the whole sample or a sorted fraction (not recorded which). The chain is built from TRBV5-1 and TRBJ2-1; no firm D call. This sequence was found in a human donor in good health. CDR3 amino acids: CASSLEGQSSYNEQFF. CDR3 sequence (DNA): TGCGCCAGCAGCTTGGAGGGCCAGAGCTCCTACAATGAGCAGTTCTTC. Using reference TRBV5-1 and TRBJ2-1 for the parts outside the CDR3, the full variable domain is KAGVTQTPRYLIKTRGQQVTLSCSPISGHRSVSWYQQTPGQGLQFLFEYFSETQRNKGNFPGRFSGRQFSNSRSEMNVSTLELGDSALYLCASSLEGQSSYNEQFFGPGTRLTVL.